This T cell receptor (beta chain) appears in the sequencing data of a study of OX40 agonist ivuxolimab in advanced cancers. For the study at large: The diagnoses of dose-escalation patients were hepatocellular carcinoma, melanoma, renal cell or head and neck cancer. Notes on the study in general: With doses of 0.1 to 3.0 mg/kg, CD4+ and CD8+ blood T cells had undergone clonal expansion by week 6.

The protocol was immunoSEQ multiplex PCR, while the TCRdb copy is restricted to in-frame clones and leaves out a portion. The profile covers roughly 89,000 clones, with approximately 91% appearing a single time and more than 0.25% taken by the ten largest. The CDR3 totals 14 residues. V dropped 8 bases and J dropped 4; count of bases not matched to a gene: 10. Germline lookup yields CDR1 LNHNV and CDR2 YYDKDF (reference sequence). Of note for this clone: What it binds is not known.

V and J are TRBV15 and TRBJ2-7, with TRBD2 matching 8 bases. The source is an adult with an advanced solid tumor such as melanoma, head and neck, liver or kidney cancer. The sample in question was CD4+ or CD8+ T cells sorted from blood, obtained in a trial of the OX40 agonist ivuxolimab. CDR3 in DNA: TGTGCCACCCGGACGGCTAGCGGGCCATACGAGCAGTACTTC. Encoded protein: CATRTASGPYEQYF.